One sample yielded the 18 T cell receptor beta chains listed below, sequenced in a study of cytomegalovirus exposure and HLA in healthy donors. The study ran its PCR with 60 Vbeta and 13 Jbeta primers. Measured with immunoSEQ multiplex PCR; TCRdb has only the in-frame clones, and not every one. Of around 190,000 clones listed, 85% are singletons. Material for sequencing was PBMCs. These receptors were obtained from a woman in her forties or fifties in good health and CMV-seronegative.

This chain links TRBV9 with TRBJ1-3; 8 bases line up with TRBD1. The germline gives CDR1 SGDLS, CDR2 YYNGEE. There are 15 residues in the CDR3. The V and J ends lost 3 bases and 2 bases, in that order; junction bases with no gene match: 4. The chain's CDR3 is CASSGQGNTGNTIYF. The CDR3 DNA reads TGTGCCAGCAGCGGACAGGGGAATACTGGAAACACCATATATTTT.

The V and J genes are TRBV30 and TRBJ2-3; D remains ambiguous. The CDR3 spans 13 residues. The germline V and J ends were trimmed by 7 bases and 0 bases, with 11 bases remaining between them. The V gene's germline CDR1 is GTSNPN and CDR2 SVGIG (reference sequence). CDR3 protein: CAYRFSSTDTQYF. CDR3 DNA: TGTGCCTACAGATTCTCTAGCACAGATACGCAGTATTTT.

The chain employs TRBV6-5 and TRBJ2-1, with 12 nucleotides matching TRBD2. The CDR3 covers 15 residues. Per the germline V gene, CDR1 is MNHEY and CDR2 is SVGAGI. The junction had 5 bases not matched to a gene; V was cut back by 5 bases and J by 6 bases. CDR3 region: CASSLAGGPGNEQFF. CDR3 sequence (DNA): TGTGCCAGCAGTCTAGCGGGAGGGCCGGGCAATGAGCAGTTCTTC.

The chain couples TRBV5-1 to TRBJ2-7; 7 bases align to TRBD1. The CDR3 runs 14 residues. Germline V gene lookup returns CDR1 SGHRS and CDR2 YFSETQ. Unmatched junction bases numbered 5, after V lost 0 bases and J lost 5 bases. The CDR3 here is CASSLGQGFNEQYF. The CDR3 DNA follows: TGCGCCAGCAGCTTGGGACAGGGATTCAACGAGCAGTACTTC.

V gene TRBV4-3 combines with J gene TRBJ2-7, with TRBD2 as a possible D gene (6 bases). Trimming removed 0 bases from V and 1 base from J, with 10 bases in between. CDR1 is LGHNA, CDR2 YSLEER, per germline. This CDR3 comprises 15 residues. CDR3 DNA sequence: TGCGCCAGCAGCCAAGACCTGGGGGGATCCTACGAGCAGTACTTC. Amino acid sequence: CASSQDLGGSYEQYF.

The genes are TRBV19 and TRBJ2-3; 9 bases fit TRBD1. Unmatched junction bases numbered 6, after V lost 6 bases and J lost 2 bases. Looked up from germline, CDR1 is LNHDA and CDR2 is SQIVND (reference sequence). This CDR3 has 15 amino acids. The CDR3 coding sequence is TGTGCCAGTAGGGACAGGGGAATTTACACAGATACGCAGTATTTT. Amino acids: CASRDRGIYTDTQYF.

The DNA for the CDR3 is TGTGCCAGCAGTTTCTTCCAGGGAAGCACAGATACGCAGTATTTT. Its protein product is CASSFFQGSTDTQYF. J is TRBJ2-3 and V is TRBV28; perhaps TRBD1 as D (5 bases). This CDR3 is built from 15 residues. Germline loops: CDR1 MDHEN, CDR2 SYDVKM. Deletions cut 3 bases from V and 0 bases from J, with 10 bases between.

The count of this clone is one. This chain uses TRBV6-6 with TRBJ2-2, with 10 bases fitting TRBD2. CDR3 length: 14 residues. Germline values: CDR1 MNHNY, CDR2 SVGAGI (reference sequence). After removal of 11 bases from V and 6 bases from J, the junction contained 9 bases not matched to a gene. The DNA of the CDR3 is TGTGCCTCAAGGCTAGCGGGAGTGGCCGGGGAGCTGTTTTTT. Its protein is CASRLAGVAGELFF.

This chain connects TRBV5-3 to TRBJ1-2; 9 bases are a match to TRBD1. TRBV5-3 is given ORF status, its function remaining uncertain. This CDR3 is 14 amino acids long. Trimming removed 4 bases from V and 3 bases from J; junction bases left unmatched: 4. CDR3: CARSSDRGDYGYTF. The CDR3 region has the DNA TGTGCCAGAAGCAGTGACAGGGGGGACTATGGCTACACCTTC.

The table lists this clone with a count of one. The chain joins TRBV5-1 to TRBJ2-6; TRBD1 matches 12 bases. The CDR3 loop spans 18 amino acids. Germline V gene data show CDR1 as SGHRS and CDR2 as YFSETQ. J lost 2 bases, V lost 3 bases, and 6 bases had no gene match. The DNA for the CDR3 is TGCGCCAGCAGCTCCCTCGGGGACAGGGGGCCTGGGGCCAACGTCCTGACTTTC. It codes for CASSSLGDRGPGANVLTF.

The genes are TRBV21-1 and TRBJ2-7; the DNA was not compared with TRBD2, the D call given in the table. TRBV21-1 is a recognized pseudogene. The CDR3 is 16 residues long. CDR3 region: CASSDPREASSYEQYF. The CDR3 nucleotides are TGTGCCAGCAGCGACCCCAGGGAGGCAAGCTCCTACGAGCAGTACTTC.

This clone was picked up one time. The V and J genes are TRBV28 and TRBJ2-5, with TRBD2 matching 14 bases. Per the germline V gene, CDR1 is MDHEN and CDR2 is SYDVKM. The ends lost 6 bases at V and 4 bases at J; junction bases unmatched: 10. The length of the CDR3 is 17 residues. CDR3: CASSSPIGLAGGETQYF. DNA of the CDR3: TGTGCCAGCAGCTCGCCAATCGGACTAGCGGGAGGAGAGACCCAGTACTTC.

The gene calls are TRBV4-1 and TRBJ1-5; D uncertain. The CDR3 contains 13 residues. From germline, CDR1 is MGHRA and CDR2 YSYEKL. The V end was cut by 1 base, the J end by 3 bases, with 4 bases between. CDR3 nucleotides: TGCGCCAGCAGCCAAGCTAACAATCAGCCCCAGCATTTT. This encodes CASSQANNQPQHF.

This clone was seen only a few times. The chain couples TRBV6-5 to TRBJ1-4; 9 bases line up with TRBD1. The V segment lost 6 bases and the J segment 8 bases; nucleotides outside the gene matches: 7. Per germline, CDR1 MNHEY and CDR2 SVGAGI. The length of the CDR3 is 14 residues. CDR3 protein: CASREDRGTEKLFF. CDR3 coding DNA: TGTGCCAGCAGGGAAGACAGGGGGACGGAAAAACTGTTTTTT.

Remarks on this clone: At one end the junction does not follow the germline gene, possibly because of a read error. CDR3 sequence: CSSSLGRGSPNTGELFF. The DNA of the CDR3 is TGTTCCAGCAGCTTAGGGAGGGGCAGCCCGAACACCGGGGAGCTGTTTTTT. V usage is TRBV7-9 and J usage is TRBJ2-2, with 7 bases matching TRBD2. This CDR3 region has 17 residues. Germline V gene data show CDR1 as SEHNR and CDR2 as FQNEAQ (reference sequence).

The rearrangement uses TRBV7-3 and TRBJ2-1; 11 positions agree with TRBD2. The CDR3 extends over 15 amino acids. Looked up from germline, CDR1 is SGHTA and CDR2 is FQGTGA. V lost 5 bases, J lost 4 bases, and 4 bases stayed unmatched. CDR3 residues: CASSQTSGSYNEQFF. CDR3 bases: TGTGCCAGCAGCCAAACTAGCGGGAGTTACAATGAGCAGTTCTTC. The full variable domain, completed using reference TRBV7-3 and TRBJ2-1, is GAGVSQTPSNKVTEKGKYVELRCDPISGHTALYWYRQSLGQGPEFLIYFQGTGAADDSGLPNDRFFAVRPEGSVSTLKIQRTERGDSAVYLCASSQTSGSYNEQFFGPGTRLTVL.

The V call is TRBV10-3, the J call TRBJ2-5; D might be TRBD2 (6 bases). Germline CDR1 ENHRY, CDR2 SYGVKD. This CDR3 has 15 amino acids. V was clipped by 3 bases and J by 5 bases, with 16 bases between them. DNA for the CDR3: TGTGCCATCAGTGATTACGGGGGTTCTCGGGAGACCCAGTACTTC. Its protein is CAISDYGGSRETQYF.

The rearrangement links TRBV27 to TRBJ2-3; TRBD1 aligns across 8 bases. Germline V lookup: CDR1 MNHEY, CDR2 SMNVEV (reference sequence). The CDR3 covers 18 residues. Unmatched junction bases numbered 18, after V lost 4 bases and J lost 6 bases. CDR3: CASSSITDRGGPWDTQYF. DNA for the CDR3: TGTGCCAGCAGTTCTATAACAGACAGGGGAGGCCCCTGGGATACGCAGTATTTT.